What follows are 18 T cell receptor beta chains derived from one specimen sequenced in a study of blood T cell repertoires in COVID-19. Measured with immunoSEQ multiplex PCR; TCRdb has only the in-frame clones, and not every one. The sample has around 400,000 clones, about 88% seen once. Sequences were obtained from PBMCs or T cells enriched from blood (not recorded which). These receptors were collected from a woman aged 18-29 years who had been exposed to COVID-19.

The genes are TRBV6-5 and TRBJ2-7; no firm D call. Per the germline V gene, CDR1 is MNHEY and CDR2 is SVGAGI. With 0 bases removed from V and 1 base from J, the gap between germline ends came to 10 bases. CDR3 size: 15 residues. This CDR3 is CASSYSSSLSYEQYF. CDR3 bases: TGTGCCAGCAGTTACTCCTCCAGTTTATCCTACGAGCAGTACTTC.

V is TRBV27 and J is TRBJ2-7, with 10 nucleotides matching TRBD2. Trimming at V came to 7 bases and at J to 3 bases, leaving 6 bases not matched to a gene. This CDR3 region has 14 residues. The V gene's germline CDR1 is MNHEY and CDR2 SMNVEV (reference sequence). This CDR3 reads CASKTSGVHYEQYF. For the CDR3, the DNA is TGTGCCAGCAAAACTAGCGGGGTACACTACGAGCAGTACTTC.

The chain employs TRBV5-1 and TRBJ2-7; TRBD1 aligns across 10 bases. From germline, CDR1 is SGHRS and CDR2 YFSETQ. This CDR3 is built from 13 residues. With V trimmed by 4 bases and J by 5 bases, 3 bases remained unmatched. CDR3 DNA sequence: TGCGCCAGCAGCCGGGACAGGGGCCACGAGCAGTACTTC. It is translated as CASSRDRGHEQYF.

The chain joins TRBV18 to TRBJ2-1; D possibly corresponds to TRBD1 (5 bases). Germline loops: CDR1 KGHSH, CDR2 LQKENI. This CDR3 is 13 amino acids long. The V end lost 4 bases, the J end lost 8 bases, and 12 bases lay between the germline ends. Written as DNA, the CDR3 is TGTGCCAGCTCACTAGGGGTCTCCGATGAGCAGTTCTTC. Residues: CASSLGVSDEQFF.

The chain couples TRBV18 to TRBJ2-7; D gene ambiguous. Trimming cost V 5 bases and J 2 bases, with 7 bases left between them. The CDR3 length is 12 residues. Germline CDR1 reads KGHSH; CDR2 reads LQKENI. This CDR3 is CASSWAPYEQYF. Written as DNA, the CDR3 is TGTGCCAGCTCATGGGCCCCCTACGAGCAGTACTTC. Full variable domain (outside the CDR3, taken from reference TRBV18 and TRBJ2-7): NAGVMQNPRHLVRRRGQEARLRCSPMKGHSHVYWYRQLPEEGLKFMVYLQKENIIDESGMPKERFSAEFPKEGPSILRIQQVVRGDSAAYFCASSWAPYEQYFGPGTRLTVT.

The chain carries TRBV6-6 and TRBJ2-7; D not certain. Germline CDR1 reads MNHNY; CDR2 reads SVGAGI (reference sequence). Deletions cut 8 bases from V and 4 bases from J, with 12 bases between. This CDR3 has 12 residues. Here the CDR3 DNA reads TGTGCCAGCCAGGCGCACTTTTACGAGCAGTACTTC. This translates into CASQAHFYEQYF.

V is TRBV2 and J is TRBJ1-5; D is ambiguous. Trimming removed 4 bases at V and 0 bases at J, with 7 bases between. Germline assignment: CDR1 SNHLY and CDR2 FYNNEI. The CDR3 length is 14 residues. The CDR3 DNA reads TGTGCCAGCAGTGCCGTCGGTAGCAATCAGCCCCAGCATTTT. Its protein product is CASSAVGSNQPQHF.

The chain joins TRBV15 to TRBJ2-5, with 12 bases identical to TRBD2. The J segment lost 5 bases and the V segment lost 4 bases, leaving 8 bases of the junction unmatched. Germline CDR1 is LNHNV and CDR2 is YYDKDF (reference sequence). This CDR3 has 16 amino acids. The DNA of the CDR3 is TGTGCCACCAGCATCCCTAGCGGGAGGGCCCGCGAGACCCAGTACTTC. Translating it yields CATSIPSGRARETQYF.

CDR3 loop: CAISRDRDYEQYF. CDR3 nucleotide sequence: TGTGCCATCAGTAGGGACAGGGACTACGAGCAGTACTTC. The J gene is TRBJ2-7, the V gene TRBV10-3; TRBD1 aligns across 9 bases. Germline V gives CDR1 ENHRY, CDR2 SYGVKD. This CDR3 has 13 amino acids. The junction had 2 bases not matched to a gene; V was cut back by 5 bases and J by 3 bases.

V gene TRBV6-5 combines with J gene TRBJ1-1; maybe TRBD1 (5 bases). Trimming removed 0 bases from V and 5 bases from J, with 10 bases in between. CDR1 is MNHEY, CDR2 SVGAGI, per germline. The CDR3 spans 14 residues. The DNA for the CDR3 is TGTGCCAGCAGTTACTCGCCAGGGATGACTGAAGCTTTCTTT. It codes for CASSYSPGMTEAFF.

The J gene is TRBJ2-7, the V gene TRBV6-4; TRBD2 might be the D (5 bases). CDR3 size: 14 residues. Germline-derived CDR1 and CDR2 are MRHNA and SNTAGT. V lost 6 bases and J lost 2, with 14 bases in between. In nucleotides, the CDR3 is TGTGCCAGCAGCCTGGCCGAGGGCCCCTACGAGCAGTACTTC. Encoded protein: CASSLAEGPYEQYF.

J is TRBJ1-2 and V is TRBV30; D is possibly TRBD1 (6 bases). This CDR3 contains 18 residues. Germline V lookup: CDR1 GTSNPN, CDR2 SVGIG (reference sequence). Trimming took off 5 bases at V and 5 bases at J, with 30 bases between the two ends. The CDR3 region is CAWFRLTLGYRGGYGYTF. The CDR3 region has the DNA TGTGCCTGGTTTCGTCTCACTCTGGGTTACCGAGGGGGATATGGCTACACCTTC.

This chain uses TRBV19 with TRBJ1-4, with TRBD1 matching 11 bases. This CDR3 has 15 amino acids. Trimming cost V 10 bases and J 7 bases; bases outside gene matches: 11. In germline, CDR1 is LNHDA, CDR2 SQIVND (reference sequence). CDR3 DNA sequence: TGTGCCATCATCCCGGGACAGGGGGTGTGTGAAAAACTGTTTTTT. Its protein is CAIIPGQGVCEKLFF.

The chain employs TRBV5-8 and TRBJ1-1; the D is unclear. Per the germline V gene, CDR1 is SGHTS and CDR2 is YDEGEE. The CDR3 sequence is 14 residues long. V lost 3 bases and J 6 bases, leaving 15 bases between the germline ends. The CDR3 is CASSSTFRRAEAFF. The CDR3 DNA is TGTGCCAGCAGCTCGACCTTCCGACGGGCTGAAGCTTTCTTT.

This clone was picked up one time. Written as DNA, the CDR3 is TGCAGTGCTAGTGACAGGGATTCACCCCTCCACTTT. It is translated as CSASDRDSPLHF. The genes are TRBV20-1 and TRBJ1-6; 7 bases agree with TRBD1. V gave up 3 bases and J gave up 8 bases; unmatched junction bases: 1. The CDR3 is 12 residues long. CDR1 is DFQATT, CDR2 SNEGSKA, per germline (reference sequence).

This chain connects TRBV6-5 to TRBJ2-1; unclear D gene. The germline V gene has CDR1 MNHEY and CDR2 SVGAGI. V lost 7 bases, J lost 1 base, and 5 bases lay in between. This CDR3 is 12 amino acids long. CDR3 protein: CASKQSYNEQFF. The CDR3 DNA reads as TGTGCCAGCAAACAGTCCTACAATGAGCAGTTCTTC.

The rearrangement uses TRBV19 and TRBJ1-5; 9 bases align to TRBD1. Trimming at V came to 8 bases and at J to 4 bases, leaving 3 bases not matched to a gene. The germline CDR1 and CDR2 sequences are LNHDA and SQIVND (reference sequence). This CDR3 region has 13 residues. CDR3 sequence: CASWGTGNQPQHF. The DNA for the CDR3 is TGTGCCAGTTGGGGGACAGGGAATCAGCCCCAGCATTTT.

The rearrangement links TRBV6-5 to TRBJ2-1; 10 nucleotides agree with TRBD2. CDR1 is MNHEY and CDR2 is SVGAGI in the germline V gene. Unmatched junction bases numbered 8, after V lost 6 bases and J lost 6 bases. The CDR3 is 15 amino acids. DNA of the CDR3: TGTGCCAGCAGCCCCCTAGCGGGAGTCGGCAATGAGCAGTTCTTC. It is translated as CASSPLAGVGNEQFF.